This T cell receptor (beta chain) was captured in a study of T cell responses to AZD1222 COVID-19 vaccine. Broader study findings: Repertoires were obtained solely post-peak T cell response. An increase in Spike-specific TCR breadth and depth was observed after two AZD1222 doses.

Produced via immunoSEQ multiplex PCR; TCRdb's table is partial and in-frame only. The table lists about 120,000 clones, approximately 86% of them singletons. Trimming left V 2 bases short and J 4 bases short, with 11 bases between. The CDR3 is made up of 14 amino acids. Germline CDR1 reads KGHSH; CDR2 reads LQKENI. With respect to this clone: Its antigen is not identified.

The clonotype originates from an adult who received the AZD1222 COVID-19 vaccine. Sequenced material: peripheral blood, taken 28 days after the second AZD1222 dose. The chain is built from TRBV18 and TRBJ2-5; D may be TRBD1 (6 bases). This CDR3 is CASSPRQVVETQYF. Written as DNA, the CDR3 is TGTGCCAGCTCACCAAGACAGGTCGTAGAGACCCAGTACTTC.